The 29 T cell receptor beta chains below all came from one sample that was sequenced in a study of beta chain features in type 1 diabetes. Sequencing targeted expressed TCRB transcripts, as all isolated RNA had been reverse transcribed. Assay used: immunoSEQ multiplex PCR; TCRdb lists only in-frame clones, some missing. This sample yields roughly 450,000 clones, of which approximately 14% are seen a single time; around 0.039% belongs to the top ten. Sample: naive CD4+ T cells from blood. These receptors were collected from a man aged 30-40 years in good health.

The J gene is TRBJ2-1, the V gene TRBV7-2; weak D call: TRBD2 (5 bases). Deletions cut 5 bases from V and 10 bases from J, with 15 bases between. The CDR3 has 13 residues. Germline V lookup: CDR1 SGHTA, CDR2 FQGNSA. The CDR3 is CASSPGLPAEQFF. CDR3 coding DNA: TGTGCCAGCAGCCCAGGACTGCCAGCAGAGCAGTTCTTC.

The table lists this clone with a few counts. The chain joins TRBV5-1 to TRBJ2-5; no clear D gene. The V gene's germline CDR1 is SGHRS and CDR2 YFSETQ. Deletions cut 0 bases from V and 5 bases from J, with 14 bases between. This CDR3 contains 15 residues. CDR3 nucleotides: TGCGCCAGCAGCTTGGGACTCCCTGTTGGGGAGACCCAGTACTTC. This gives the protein CASSLGLPVGETQYF.

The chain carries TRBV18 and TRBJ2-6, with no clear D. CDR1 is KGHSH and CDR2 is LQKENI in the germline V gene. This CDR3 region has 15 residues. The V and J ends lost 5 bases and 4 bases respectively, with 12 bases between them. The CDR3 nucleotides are TGTGCCAGCTCAGCCGACCTGATCGGGGCCAACGTCCTGACTTTC. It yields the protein CASSADLIGANVLTF.

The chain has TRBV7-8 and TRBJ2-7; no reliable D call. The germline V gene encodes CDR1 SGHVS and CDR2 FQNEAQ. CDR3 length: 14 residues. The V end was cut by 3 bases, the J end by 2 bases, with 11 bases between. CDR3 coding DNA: TGTGCCAGCAGCTTCTCTAGAGTAGCCTACGAGCAGTACGTC. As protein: CASSFSRVAYEQYV.

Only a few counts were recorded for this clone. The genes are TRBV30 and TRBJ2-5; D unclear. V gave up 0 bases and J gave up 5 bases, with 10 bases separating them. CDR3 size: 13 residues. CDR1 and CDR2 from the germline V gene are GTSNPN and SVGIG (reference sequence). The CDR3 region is CAWSVLYGETQYF. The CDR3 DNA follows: TGTGCCTGGAGTGTACTATATGGGGAGACCCAGTACTTC.

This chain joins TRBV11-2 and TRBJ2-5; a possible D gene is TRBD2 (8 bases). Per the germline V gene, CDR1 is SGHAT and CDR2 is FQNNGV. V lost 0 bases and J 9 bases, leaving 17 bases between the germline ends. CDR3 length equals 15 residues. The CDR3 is CASSLEGVAGTAQYF. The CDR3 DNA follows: TGTGCCAGCAGCTTAGAAGGAGTAGCGGGGACAGCCCAGTACTTC. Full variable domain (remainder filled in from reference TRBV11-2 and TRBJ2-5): EAGVAQSPRYKIIEKRQSVAFWCNPISGHATLYWYQQILGQGPKLLIQFQNNGVVDDSQLPKDRFSAERLKGVDSTLKIQPAKLEDSAVYLCASSLEGVAGTAQYFGPGTRLLVL.

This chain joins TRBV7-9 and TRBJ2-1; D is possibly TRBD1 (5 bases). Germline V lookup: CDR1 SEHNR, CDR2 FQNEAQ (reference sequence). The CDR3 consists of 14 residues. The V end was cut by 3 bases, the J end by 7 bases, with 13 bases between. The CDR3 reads CASSFRRHRNEQFF. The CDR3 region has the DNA TGTGCCAGCAGCTTTAGAAGGCACAGGAATGAGCAGTTCTTC.

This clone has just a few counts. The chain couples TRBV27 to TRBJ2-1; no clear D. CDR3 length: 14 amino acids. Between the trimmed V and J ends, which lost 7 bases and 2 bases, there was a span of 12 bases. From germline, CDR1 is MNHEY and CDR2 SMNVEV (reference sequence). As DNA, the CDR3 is TGTGCCAGCAACAATTTACCCCCCTACAATGAGCAGTTCTTC. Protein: CASNNLPPYNEQFF.

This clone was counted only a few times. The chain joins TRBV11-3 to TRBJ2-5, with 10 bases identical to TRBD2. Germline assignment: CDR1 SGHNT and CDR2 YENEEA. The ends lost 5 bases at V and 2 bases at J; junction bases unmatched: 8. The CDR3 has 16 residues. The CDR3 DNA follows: TGTGCCAGCAGCAAACGAGCGGGAGGGATACAAGAGACCCAGTACTTC. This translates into CASSKRAGGIQETQYF.

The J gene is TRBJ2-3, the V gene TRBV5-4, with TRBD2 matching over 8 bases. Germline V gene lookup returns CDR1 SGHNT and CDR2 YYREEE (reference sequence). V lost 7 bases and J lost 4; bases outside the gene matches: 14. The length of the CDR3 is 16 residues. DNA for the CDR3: TGTGCCAGCGGACCCGACGGGAGGGTAGGGTCAGATACGCAGTATTTT. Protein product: CASGPDGRVGSDTQYF.

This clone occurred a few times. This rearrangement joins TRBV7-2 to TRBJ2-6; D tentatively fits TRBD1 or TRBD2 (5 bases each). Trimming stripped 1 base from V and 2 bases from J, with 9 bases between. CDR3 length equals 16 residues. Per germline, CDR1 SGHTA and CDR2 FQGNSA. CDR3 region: CASSLGGTAGANVLTF. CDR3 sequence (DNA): TGTGCCAGCAGCTTAGGGGGGACGGCTGGGGCCAACGTCCTGACTTTC.

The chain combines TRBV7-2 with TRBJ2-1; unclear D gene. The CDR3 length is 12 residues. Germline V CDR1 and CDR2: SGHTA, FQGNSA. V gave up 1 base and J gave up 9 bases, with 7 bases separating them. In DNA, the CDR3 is TGTGCCAGCAGCTTAGTGCGTAGTGAGCAGTTCTTC. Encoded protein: CASSLVRSEQFF.

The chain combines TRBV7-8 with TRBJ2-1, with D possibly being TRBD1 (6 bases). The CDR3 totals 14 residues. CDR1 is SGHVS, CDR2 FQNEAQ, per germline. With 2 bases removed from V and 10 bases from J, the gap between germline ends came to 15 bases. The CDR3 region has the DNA TGTGCCAGCAGCTTATCAGTGGATGGGACAGAGCAGTTCTTC. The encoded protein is CASSLSVDGTEQFF.

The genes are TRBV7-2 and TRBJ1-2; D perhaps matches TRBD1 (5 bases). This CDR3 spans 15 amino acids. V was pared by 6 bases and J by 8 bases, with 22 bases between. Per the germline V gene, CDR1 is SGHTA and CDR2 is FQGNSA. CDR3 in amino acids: CASSRRSGGQGGYTF. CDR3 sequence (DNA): TGTGCCAGCAGTCGAAGGTCTGGCGGCCAGGGAGGCTACACCTTC. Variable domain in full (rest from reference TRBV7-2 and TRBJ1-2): GAGVSQSPSNKVTEKGKDVELRCDPISGHTALYWYRQSLGQGLEFLIYFQGNSAPDKSGLPSDRFSAERTGGSVSTLTIQRTQQEDSAVYLCASSRRSGGQGGYTFGSGTRLTVV.

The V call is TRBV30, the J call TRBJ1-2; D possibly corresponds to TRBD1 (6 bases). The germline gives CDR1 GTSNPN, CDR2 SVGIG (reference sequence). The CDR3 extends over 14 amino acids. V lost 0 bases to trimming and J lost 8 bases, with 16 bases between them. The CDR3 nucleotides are TGTGCCTGGAGTGTAGGTCTACGGGGACAAGGCTACACCTTC. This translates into CAWSVGLRGQGYTF.

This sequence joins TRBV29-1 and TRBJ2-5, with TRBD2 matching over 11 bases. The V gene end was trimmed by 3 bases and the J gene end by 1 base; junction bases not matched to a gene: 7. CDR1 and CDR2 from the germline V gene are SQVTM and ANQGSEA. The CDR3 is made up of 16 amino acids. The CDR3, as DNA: TGCAGCGTTGAGAGAGTAGCGGGAGGGCCCCAAGAGACCCAGTACTTC. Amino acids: CSVERVAGGPQETQYF.

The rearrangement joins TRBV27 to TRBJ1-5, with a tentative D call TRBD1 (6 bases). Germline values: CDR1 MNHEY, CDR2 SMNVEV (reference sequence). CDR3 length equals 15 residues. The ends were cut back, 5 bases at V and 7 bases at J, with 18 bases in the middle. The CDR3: CASSLRTGIRQPQHF. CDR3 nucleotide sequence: TGTGCCAGCAGTCTCCGCACAGGGATCAGGCAGCCCCAGCATTTT.

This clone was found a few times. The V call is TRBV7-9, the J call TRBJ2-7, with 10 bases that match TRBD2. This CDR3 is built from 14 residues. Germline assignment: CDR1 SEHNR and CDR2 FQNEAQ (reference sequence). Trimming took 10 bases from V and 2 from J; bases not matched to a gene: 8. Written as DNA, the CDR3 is TGTGCCACCCAGACTAGCGGGTTGACCTACGAGCAGTACTTC. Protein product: CATQTSGLTYEQYF.

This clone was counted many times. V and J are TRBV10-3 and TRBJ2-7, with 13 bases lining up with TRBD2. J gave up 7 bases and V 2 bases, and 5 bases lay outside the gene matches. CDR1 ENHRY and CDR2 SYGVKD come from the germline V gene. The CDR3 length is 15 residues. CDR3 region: CAISEGLAGVYEQYV. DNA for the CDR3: TGTGCCATCAGTGAGGGACTAGCGGGAGTGTATGAGCAGTACGTC.

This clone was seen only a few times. The CDR3 loop reads CASSQRDLYEQYF. The CDR3 nucleotides are TGTGCCAGCAGCCAGAGAGACTTATACGAGCAGTACTTC. This chain uses TRBV6-5 with TRBJ2-7; no firm D call. V dropped 6 bases and J dropped 4 bases, with 13 bases sitting between them. Germline loops: CDR1 MNHEY, CDR2 SVGAGI. The CDR3 runs 13 residues.

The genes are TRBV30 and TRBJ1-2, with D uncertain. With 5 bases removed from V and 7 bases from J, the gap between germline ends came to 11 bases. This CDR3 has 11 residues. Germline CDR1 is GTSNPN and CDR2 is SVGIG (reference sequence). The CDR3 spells CAWETGGGYTF. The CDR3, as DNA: TGTGCCTGGGAGACGGGTGGTGGCTACACCTTC.

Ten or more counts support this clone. CDR3 bases: TGCGCCAGCAGCCAAGATTCCGGGGCTGGTCGGTACTTC. This gives the protein CASSQDSGAGRYF. This chain links TRBV4-1 with TRBJ2-4; perhaps D is TRBD1 or TRBD2 (5 bases each). CDR3 length equals 13 residues. V was shortened by 0 bases and J by 15 bases, with 15 bases between the two germline ends. The V gene's germline CDR1 is MGHRA and CDR2 YSYEKL.

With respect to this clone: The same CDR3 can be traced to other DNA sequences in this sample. CDR3 nucleotides: TGCGCCAGCAGCTTGTCTCGGCCGAGCACAGATACGCAGTATTTT. Its protein product is CASSLSRPSTDTQYF. The chain has TRBV5-1 and TRBJ2-3, with D unresolved. The CDR3 consists of 15 residues. V was trimmed by 1 base and J by 0 bases, leaving 9 bases between them. The germline V gene encodes CDR1 SGHRS and CDR2 YFSETQ.

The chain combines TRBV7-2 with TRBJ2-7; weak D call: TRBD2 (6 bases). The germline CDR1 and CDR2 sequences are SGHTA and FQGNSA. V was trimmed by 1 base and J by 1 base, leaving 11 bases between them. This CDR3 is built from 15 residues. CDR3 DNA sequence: TGTGCCAGCAGCTTAGGCGGGACGGTGTCCTACGAGCAGTACGTC. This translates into CASSLGGTVSYEQYV.

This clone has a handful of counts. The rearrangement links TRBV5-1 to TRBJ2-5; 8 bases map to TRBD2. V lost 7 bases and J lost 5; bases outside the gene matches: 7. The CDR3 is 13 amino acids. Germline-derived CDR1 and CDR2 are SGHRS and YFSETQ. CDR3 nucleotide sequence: TGCGCCAGCGACAGCGGGAGTTTGGAGACCCAGTACTTC. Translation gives CASDSGSLETQYF. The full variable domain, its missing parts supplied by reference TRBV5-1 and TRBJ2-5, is KAGVTQTPRYLIKTRGQQVTLSCSPISGHRSVSWYQQTPGQGLQFLFEYFSETQRNKGNFPGRFSGRQFSNSRSEMNVSTLELGDSALYLCASDSGSLETQYFGPGTRLLVL.

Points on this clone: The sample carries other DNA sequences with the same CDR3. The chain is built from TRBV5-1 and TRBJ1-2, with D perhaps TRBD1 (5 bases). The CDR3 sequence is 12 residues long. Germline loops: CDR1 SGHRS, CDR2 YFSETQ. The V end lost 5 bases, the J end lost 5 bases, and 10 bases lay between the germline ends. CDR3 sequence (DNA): TGCGCCAGCAGTCCAGGGAGTTATGGCTACACCTTC. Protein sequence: CASSPGSYGYTF.

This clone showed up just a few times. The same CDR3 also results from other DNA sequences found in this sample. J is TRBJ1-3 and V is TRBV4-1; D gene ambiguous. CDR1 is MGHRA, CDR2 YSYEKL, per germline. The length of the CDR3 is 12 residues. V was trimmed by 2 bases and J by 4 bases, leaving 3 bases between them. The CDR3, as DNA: TGCGCCAGCAGCCAATTAGGAAACACCATATATTTT. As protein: CASSQLGNTIYF.

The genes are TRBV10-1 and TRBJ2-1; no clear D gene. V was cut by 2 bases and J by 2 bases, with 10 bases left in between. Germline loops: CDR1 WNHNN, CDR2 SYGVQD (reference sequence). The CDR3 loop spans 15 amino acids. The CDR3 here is CASSERAGPYNEQFF. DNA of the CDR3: TGCGCCAGCAGTGAGCGGGCAGGTCCCTACAATGAGCAGTTCTTC.

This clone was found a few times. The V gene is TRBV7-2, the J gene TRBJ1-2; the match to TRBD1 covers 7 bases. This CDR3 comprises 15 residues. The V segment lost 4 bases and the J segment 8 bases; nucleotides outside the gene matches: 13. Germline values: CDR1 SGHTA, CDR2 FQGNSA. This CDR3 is CASSSDRITLRGYTF. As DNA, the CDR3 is TGTGCCAGCAGCTCGGACAGGATTACCTTGAGGGGCTACACCTTC.